One T cell receptor beta chain is described in this entry. Antigen specificity is unknown. This entry comes from a study of CD8 T cells in Susac syndrome. The study sequenced TCR beta in blood CD8+ and CD4+ T cells. Negative isolation yielded CD8+ and CD4+ T cells; FACS enriched TEMRA cells. The study's findings and limits: That the number of individuals in its TCR sequencing and HLA analysis was relatively small was acknowledged by the study.

cDNA came from around 0.54 to 1 ug RNA primed by random hexamers. Amplification of the TCR beta CDR3 was carried out by immunoSEQ multiplex PCR, which spanned a total of 54 Vbeta and 13 Jbeta segments. TCRdb re-called the immunoSEQ multiplex PCR reads through MiXCR, storing one row per CDR3 protein. This table has approximately 230,000 distinct CDR3 sequences, approximately 92% appearing once. The CDR3 runs 13 residues. Germline V gene data show CDR1 as MNHEY and CDR2 as SVGEGT. V was pared by 7 bases and J by 2 bases, with 4 bases of the junction left unmatched. Sequenced input: CD4+ T cells from PBMCs. The sequence was obtained from a human donor with multiple sclerosis. The gene calls are TRBV6-2 or TRBV6-3 and TRBJ2-7; 8 bases align to TRBD1. This CDR3 reads CASIDRGTYEQYF. The CDR3 bases are TGTGCCAGCATCGACAGGGGAACCTACGAGCAGTACTTC.